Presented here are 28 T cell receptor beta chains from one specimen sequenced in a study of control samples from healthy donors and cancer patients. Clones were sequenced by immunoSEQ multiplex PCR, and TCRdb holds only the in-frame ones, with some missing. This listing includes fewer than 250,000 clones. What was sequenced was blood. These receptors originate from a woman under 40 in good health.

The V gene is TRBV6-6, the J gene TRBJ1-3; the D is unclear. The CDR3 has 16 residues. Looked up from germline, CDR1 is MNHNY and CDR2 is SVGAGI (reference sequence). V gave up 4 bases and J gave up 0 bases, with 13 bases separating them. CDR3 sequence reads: CASSFGVRYSGNTIYF. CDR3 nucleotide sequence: TGTGCCAGCAGTTTTGGGGTGCGCTACTCTGGAAACACCATATATTTT.

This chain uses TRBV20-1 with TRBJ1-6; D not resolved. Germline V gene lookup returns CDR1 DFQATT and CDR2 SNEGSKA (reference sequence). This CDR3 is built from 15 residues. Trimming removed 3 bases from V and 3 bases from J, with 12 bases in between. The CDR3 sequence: CSASGPLVYNSPLHF. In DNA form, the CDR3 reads TGCAGTGCTAGTGGGCCCCTCGTCTATAATTCACCCCTCCACTTT.

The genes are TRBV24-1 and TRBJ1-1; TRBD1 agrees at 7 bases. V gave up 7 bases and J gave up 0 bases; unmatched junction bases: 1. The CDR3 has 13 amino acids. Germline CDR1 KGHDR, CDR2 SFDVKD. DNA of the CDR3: TGTGCCACCAGGGGACAGCTGAACACTGAAGCTTTCTTT. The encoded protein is CATRGQLNTEAFF.

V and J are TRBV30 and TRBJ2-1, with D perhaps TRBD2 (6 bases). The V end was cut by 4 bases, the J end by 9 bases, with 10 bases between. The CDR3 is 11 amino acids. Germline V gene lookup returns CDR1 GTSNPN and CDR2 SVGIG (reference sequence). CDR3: CAWILGGEQFF. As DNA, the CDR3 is TGTGCCTGGATCCTCGGGGGTGAGCAGTTCTTC.

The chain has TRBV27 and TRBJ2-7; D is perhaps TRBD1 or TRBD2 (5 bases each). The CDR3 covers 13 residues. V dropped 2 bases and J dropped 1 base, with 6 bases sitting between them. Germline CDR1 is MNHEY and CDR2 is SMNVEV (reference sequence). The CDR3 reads CASSLEGSYEQYF. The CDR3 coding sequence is TGTGCCAGCAGTTTAGAGGGGTCCTACGAGCAGTACTTC.

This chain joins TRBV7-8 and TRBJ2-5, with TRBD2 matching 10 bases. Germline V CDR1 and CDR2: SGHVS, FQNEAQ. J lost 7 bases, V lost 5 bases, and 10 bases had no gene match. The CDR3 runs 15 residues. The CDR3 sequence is CASSLSGLAMGTQYF. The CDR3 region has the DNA TGTGCCAGCAGCCTGTCGGGACTAGCGATGGGGACCCAGTACTTC.

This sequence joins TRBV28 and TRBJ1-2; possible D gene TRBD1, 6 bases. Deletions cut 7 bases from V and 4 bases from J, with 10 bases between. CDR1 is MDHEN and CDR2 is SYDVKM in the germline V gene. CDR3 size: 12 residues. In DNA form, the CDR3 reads TGTGCCAGCAAGGCAGGGGCCTATGGCTACACCTTC. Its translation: CASKAGAYGYTF.

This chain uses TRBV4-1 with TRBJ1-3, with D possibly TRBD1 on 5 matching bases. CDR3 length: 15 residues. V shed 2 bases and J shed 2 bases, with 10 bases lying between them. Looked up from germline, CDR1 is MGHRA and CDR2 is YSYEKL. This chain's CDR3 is CASSQNPGTGNTIYF. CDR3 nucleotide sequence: TGCGCCAGCAGCCAAAATCCAGGGACTGGAAACACCATATATTTT.

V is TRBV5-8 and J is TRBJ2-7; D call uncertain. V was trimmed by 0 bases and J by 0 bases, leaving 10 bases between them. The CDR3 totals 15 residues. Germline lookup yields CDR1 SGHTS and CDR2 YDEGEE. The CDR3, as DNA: TGTGCCAGCAGCTTGGGAAGCGCTACCTCCTACGAGCAGTACTTC. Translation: CASSLGSATSYEQYF.

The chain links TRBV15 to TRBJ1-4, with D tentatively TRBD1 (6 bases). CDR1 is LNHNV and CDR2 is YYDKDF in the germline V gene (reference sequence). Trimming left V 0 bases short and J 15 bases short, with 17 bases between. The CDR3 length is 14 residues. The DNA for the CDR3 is TGTGCCACCAGCAGAGATAGGGGGAATCCACGGATGTTTTTT. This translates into CATSRDRGNPRMFF.

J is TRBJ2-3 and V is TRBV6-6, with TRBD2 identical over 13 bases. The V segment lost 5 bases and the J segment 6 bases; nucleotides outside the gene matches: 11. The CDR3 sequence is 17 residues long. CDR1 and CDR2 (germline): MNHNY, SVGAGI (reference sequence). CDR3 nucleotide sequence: TGTGCCAGCAGTCAGACTAGCGGGGGGCCGGGATTGGATACGCAGTATTTT. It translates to CASSQTSGGPGLDTQYF.

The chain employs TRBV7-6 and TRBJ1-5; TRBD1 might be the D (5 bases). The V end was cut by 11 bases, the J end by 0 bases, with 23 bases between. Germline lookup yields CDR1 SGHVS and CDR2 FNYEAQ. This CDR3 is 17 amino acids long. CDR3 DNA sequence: TGTGCCGACAGAGAGGTGCTTATAATGTATAGCAATCAGCCCCAGCATTTT. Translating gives CADREVLIMYSNQPQHF.

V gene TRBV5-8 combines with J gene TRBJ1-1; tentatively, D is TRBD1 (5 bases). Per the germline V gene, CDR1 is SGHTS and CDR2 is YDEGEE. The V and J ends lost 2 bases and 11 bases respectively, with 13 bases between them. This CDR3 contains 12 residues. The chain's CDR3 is CASSLISGAAFF. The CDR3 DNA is TGTGCCAGCAGCTTAATAAGCGGGGCCGCTTTCTTT. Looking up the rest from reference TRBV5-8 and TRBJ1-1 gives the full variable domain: EAGVTQSPTHLIKTRGQQATLRCSPISGHTSVYWYQQALGLGLQFLLWYDEGEERNRGNFPPRFSGRQFPNYSSELNVNALELEDSALYLCASSLISGAAFFGQGTRLTVV.

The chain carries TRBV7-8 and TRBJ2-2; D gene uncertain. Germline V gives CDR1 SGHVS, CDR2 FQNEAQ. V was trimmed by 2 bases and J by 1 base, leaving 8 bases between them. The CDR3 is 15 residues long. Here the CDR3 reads CASSLRSGNTGELFF. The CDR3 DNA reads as TGTGCCAGCAGCTTACGGTCTGGGAACACCGGGGAGCTGTTTTTT.

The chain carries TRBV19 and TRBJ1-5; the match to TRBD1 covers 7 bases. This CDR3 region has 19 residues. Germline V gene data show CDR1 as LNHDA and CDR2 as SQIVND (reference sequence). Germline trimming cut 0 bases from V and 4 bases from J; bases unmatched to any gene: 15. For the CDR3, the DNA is TGTGCCAGTAGTATAGATCTAGGAATCGGGCAGGGGGAAAATCAGCCCCAGCATTTT. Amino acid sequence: CASSIDLGIGQGENQPQHF. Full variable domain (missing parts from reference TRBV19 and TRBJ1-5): DGGITQSPKYLFRKEGQNVTLSCEQNLNHDAMYWYRQDPGQGLRLIYYSQIVNDFQKGDIAEGYSVSREKKESFPLTVTSAQKNPTAFYLCASSIDLGIGQGENQPQHFGDGTRLSIL.

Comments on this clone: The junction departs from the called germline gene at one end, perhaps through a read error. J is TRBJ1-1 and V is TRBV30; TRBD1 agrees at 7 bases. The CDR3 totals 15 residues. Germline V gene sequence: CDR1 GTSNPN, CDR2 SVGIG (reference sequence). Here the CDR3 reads CAWSVYRGVKTEAFF. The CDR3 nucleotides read TGTGCCTGGAGTGTTTACAGGGGCGTGAAGACTGAAGCTTTCTTT.

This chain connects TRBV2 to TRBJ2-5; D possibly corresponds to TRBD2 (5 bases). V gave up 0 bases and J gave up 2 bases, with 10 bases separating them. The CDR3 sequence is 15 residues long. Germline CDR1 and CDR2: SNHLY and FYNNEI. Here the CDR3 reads CASSEAAREQETQYF. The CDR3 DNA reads TGTGCCAGCAGTGAAGCCGCGAGGGAACAAGAGACCCAGTACTTC.

The CDR3 nucleotides read TGTGCCAGCAGCTTAGCGCTAGCTGTGAACTATGGCTACACCTTC. Translated: CASSLALAVNYGYTF. The J gene is TRBJ1-2, the V gene TRBV7-9, with D uncertain. V was cut by 0 bases and J by 2 bases, with 10 bases left in between. The CDR3 has 15 amino acids. Germline loops: CDR1 SEHNR, CDR2 FQNEAQ (reference sequence).

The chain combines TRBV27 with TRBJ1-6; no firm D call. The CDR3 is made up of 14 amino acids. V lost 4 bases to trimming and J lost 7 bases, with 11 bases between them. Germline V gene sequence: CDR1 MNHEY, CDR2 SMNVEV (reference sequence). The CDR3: CASSSVLPNSPLHF. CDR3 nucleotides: TGTGCCAGCAGTTCGGTACTGCCGAATTCACCCCTCCACTTT.

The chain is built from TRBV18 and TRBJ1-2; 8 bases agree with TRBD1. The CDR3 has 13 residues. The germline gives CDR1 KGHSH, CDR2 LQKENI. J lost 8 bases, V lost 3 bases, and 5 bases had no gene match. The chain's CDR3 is CASSPRQGKGYTF. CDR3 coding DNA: TGTGCCAGCTCACCCCGACAGGGGAAAGGCTACACCTTC.

Written as DNA, the CDR3 is TGTGCCAGCAACCGACGGAACTTAGATGGCTACACCTTC. This codes for CASNRRNLDGYTF. This chain uses TRBV2 with TRBJ1-2, with D hard to call. V dropped 7 bases and J dropped 6 bases, with 15 bases sitting between them. The germline V gene encodes CDR1 SNHLY and CDR2 FYNNEI. This CDR3 contains 13 residues.

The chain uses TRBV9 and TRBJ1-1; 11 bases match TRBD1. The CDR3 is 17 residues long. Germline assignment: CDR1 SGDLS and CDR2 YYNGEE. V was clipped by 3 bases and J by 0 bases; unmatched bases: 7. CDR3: CASSAGQGVTLNTEAFF. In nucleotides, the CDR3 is TGTGCCAGCAGCGCGGGACAGGGGGTGACCTTGAACACTGAAGCTTTCTTT.

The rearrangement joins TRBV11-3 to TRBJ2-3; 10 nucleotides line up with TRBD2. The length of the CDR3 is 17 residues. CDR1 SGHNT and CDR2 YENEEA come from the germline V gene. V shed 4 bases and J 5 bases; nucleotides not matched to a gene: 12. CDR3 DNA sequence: TGTGCCAGCAGCTCAGACGGGTCTAGCGGGGGACGAGATACGCAGTATTTT. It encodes CASSSDGSSGGRDTQYF.

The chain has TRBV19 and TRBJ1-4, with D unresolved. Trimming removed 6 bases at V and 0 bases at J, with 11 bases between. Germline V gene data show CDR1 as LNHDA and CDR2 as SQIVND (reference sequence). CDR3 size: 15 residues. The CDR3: CASRDQKTTNEKLFF. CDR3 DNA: TGTGCCAGTAGGGACCAAAAGACAACTAATGAAAAACTGTTTTTT.

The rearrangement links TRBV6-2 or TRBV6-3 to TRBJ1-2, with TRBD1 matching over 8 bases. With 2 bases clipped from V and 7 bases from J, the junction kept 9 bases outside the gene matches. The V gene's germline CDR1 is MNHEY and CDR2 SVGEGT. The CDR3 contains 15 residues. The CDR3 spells CASSYTSRQGSGYTF. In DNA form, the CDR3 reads TGTGCCAGCAGTTACACCTCGCGACAGGGGTCTGGCTACACCTTC.

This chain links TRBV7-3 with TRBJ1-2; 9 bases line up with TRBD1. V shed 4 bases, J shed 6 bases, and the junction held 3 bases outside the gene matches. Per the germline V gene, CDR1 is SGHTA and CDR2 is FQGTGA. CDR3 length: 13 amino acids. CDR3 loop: CASSSRTGDGYTF. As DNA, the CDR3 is TGTGCCAGCAGCTCCAGGACAGGGGATGGCTACACCTTC.

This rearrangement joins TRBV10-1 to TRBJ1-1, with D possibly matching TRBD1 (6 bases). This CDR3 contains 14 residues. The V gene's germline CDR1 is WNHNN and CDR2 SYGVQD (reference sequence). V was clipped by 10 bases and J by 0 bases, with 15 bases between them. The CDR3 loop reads CATKAQGLNTEAFF. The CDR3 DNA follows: TGCGCCACTAAGGCACAGGGCCTGAACACTGAAGCTTTCTTT.

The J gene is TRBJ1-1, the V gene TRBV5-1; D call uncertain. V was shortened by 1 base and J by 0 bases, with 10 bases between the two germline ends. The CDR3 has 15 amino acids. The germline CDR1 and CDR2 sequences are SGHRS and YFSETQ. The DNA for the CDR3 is TGCGCCAGCAGCTTGAGTTTATCCCTGAACACTGAAGCTTTCTTT. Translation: CASSLSLSLNTEAFF.